The sequence of this TCR beta chain was determined in a study of control samples from healthy donors and cancer patients. Measured with immunoSEQ multiplex PCR; TCRdb has only the in-frame clones, and not every one. The table has approximately 160,000 clones, roughly 92% seen once; the top ten hold 1.3% to 1.5%. CDR1 is SGDLS and CDR2 is YYNGEE in the germline V gene. V trimming: 0 bases; J trimming: 8 bases; junction bases outside the gene matches: 6. The length of the CDR3 is 15 residues. This chain joins TRBV9 and TRBJ1-2; 11 nucleotides match TRBD1. This sequence was found in a woman younger than 35 in good health. Specimen: blood. The CDR3 DNA follows: TGTGCCAGCAGCGTAGATGTTGGGACAGGGGGAGGCTACACCTTC. Translating it yields CASSVDVGTGGGYTF.